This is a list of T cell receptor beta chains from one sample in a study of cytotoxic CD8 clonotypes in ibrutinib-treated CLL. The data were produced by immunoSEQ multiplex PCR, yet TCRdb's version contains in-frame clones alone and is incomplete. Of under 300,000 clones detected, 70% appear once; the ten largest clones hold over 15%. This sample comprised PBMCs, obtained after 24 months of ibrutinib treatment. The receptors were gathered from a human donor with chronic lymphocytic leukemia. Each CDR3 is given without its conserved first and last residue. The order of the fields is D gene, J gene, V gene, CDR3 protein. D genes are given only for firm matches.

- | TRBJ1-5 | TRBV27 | ASSRNGDSNQPQH
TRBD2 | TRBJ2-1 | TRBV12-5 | ASGLRTSGSSYNEQF
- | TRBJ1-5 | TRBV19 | ASSRSGPRGNQPQH
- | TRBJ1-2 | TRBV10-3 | AISPGDIVDYT
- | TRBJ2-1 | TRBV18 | ASSPYGNANEQF
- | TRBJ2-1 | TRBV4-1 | ASSQAASHYNEQF
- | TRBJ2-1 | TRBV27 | ASSSSRTDNEQF
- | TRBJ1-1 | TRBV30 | AWGAGTEAF
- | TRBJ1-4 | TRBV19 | ASSIEDGEKLF
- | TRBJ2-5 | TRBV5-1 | ASSLGSKETQY
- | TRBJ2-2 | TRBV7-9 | ASRVGVLNTGELF
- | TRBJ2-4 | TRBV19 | ASSPVARNIQY